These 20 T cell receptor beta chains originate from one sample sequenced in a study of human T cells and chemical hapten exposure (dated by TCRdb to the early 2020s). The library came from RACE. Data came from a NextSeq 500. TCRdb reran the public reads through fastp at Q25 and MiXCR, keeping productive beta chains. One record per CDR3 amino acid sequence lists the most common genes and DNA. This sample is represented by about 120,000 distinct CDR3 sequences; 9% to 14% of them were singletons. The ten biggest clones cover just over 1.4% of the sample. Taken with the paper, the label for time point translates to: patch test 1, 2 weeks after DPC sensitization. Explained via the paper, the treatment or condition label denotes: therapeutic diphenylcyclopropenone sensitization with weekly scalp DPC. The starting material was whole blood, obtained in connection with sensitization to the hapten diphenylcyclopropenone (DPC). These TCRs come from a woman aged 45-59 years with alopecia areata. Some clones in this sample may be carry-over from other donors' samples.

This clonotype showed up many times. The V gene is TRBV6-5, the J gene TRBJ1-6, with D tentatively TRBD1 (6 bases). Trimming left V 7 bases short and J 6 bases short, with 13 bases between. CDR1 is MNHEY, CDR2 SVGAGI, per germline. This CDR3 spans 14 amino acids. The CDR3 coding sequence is TGTGCCAGCACCGACAGACAGGCTAATTCACCCCTCCACTTT. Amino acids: CASTDRQANSPLHF.

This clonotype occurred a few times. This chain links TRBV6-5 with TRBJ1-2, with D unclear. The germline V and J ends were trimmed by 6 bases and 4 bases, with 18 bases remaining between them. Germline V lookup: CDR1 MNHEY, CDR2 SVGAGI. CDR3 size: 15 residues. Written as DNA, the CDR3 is TGTGCCAGCAGCCGCTATGGTGTGGAGGGCTATGGCTACACCTTC. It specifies CASSRYGVEGYGYTF.

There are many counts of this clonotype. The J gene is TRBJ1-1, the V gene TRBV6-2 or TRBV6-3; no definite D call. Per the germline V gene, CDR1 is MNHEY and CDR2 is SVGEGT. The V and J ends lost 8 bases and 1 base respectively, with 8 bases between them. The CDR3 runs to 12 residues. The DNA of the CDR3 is TGTGCCAGCGAGGACCCGAACACTGAAGCTTTCTTT. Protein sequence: CASEDPNTEAFF.

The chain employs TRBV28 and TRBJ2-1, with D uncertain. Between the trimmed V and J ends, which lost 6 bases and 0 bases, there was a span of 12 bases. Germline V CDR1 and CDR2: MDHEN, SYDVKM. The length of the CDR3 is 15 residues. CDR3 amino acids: CASSPAVPSYNEQFF. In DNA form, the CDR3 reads TGTGCCAGCAGCCCGGCCGTCCCCTCCTACAATGAGCAGTTCTTC. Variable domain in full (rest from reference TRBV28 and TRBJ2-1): DVKVTQSSRYLVKRTGEKVFLECVQDMDHENMFWYRQDPGLGLRLIYFSYDVKMKEKGDIPEGYSVSREKKERFSLILESASTNQTSMYLCASSPAVPSYNEQFFGPGTRLTVL.

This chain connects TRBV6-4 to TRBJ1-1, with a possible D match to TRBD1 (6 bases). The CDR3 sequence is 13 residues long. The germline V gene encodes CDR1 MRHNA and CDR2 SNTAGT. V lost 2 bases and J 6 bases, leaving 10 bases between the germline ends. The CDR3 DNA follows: TGTGCCAGCAGTGACCCAGGGGAACCTGAAGCTTTCTTT. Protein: CASSDPGEPEAFF.

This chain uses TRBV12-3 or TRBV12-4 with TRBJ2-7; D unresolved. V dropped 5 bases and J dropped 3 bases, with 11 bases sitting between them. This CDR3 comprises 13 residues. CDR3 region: CASSIRYSYEQYF. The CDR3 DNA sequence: TGTGCCAGCAGTATCCGTTACAGCTACGAGCAGTACTTC.

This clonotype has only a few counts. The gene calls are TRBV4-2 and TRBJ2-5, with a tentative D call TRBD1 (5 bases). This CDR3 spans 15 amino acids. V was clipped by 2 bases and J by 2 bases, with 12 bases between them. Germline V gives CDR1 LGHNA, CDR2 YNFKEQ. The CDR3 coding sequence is TGTGCCAGCAGCCAAATGTCAGGGCAACAAGAGACCCAGTACTTC. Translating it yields CASSQMSGQQETQYF.

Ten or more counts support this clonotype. This CDR3 reads CASSLAGNGYTF. The CDR3 DNA reads as TGCGCCAGCAGCTTGGCCGGAAATGGCTACACCTTC. The chain couples TRBV5-1 to TRBJ1-2; D gene ambiguous. Looked up from germline, CDR1 is SGHRS and CDR2 is YFSETQ. The CDR3 is made up of 12 amino acids. V was trimmed by 0 bases and J by 6 bases, leaving 6 bases between them.

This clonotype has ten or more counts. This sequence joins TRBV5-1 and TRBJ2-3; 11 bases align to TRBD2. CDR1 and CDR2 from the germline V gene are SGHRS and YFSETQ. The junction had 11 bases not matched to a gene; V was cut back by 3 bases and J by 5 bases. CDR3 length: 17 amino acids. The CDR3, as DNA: TGCGCCAGCAGCTCGGGGACTAGCGGAGGGTCCGGAGATACGCAGTATTTT. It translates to CASSSGTSGGSGDTQYF.

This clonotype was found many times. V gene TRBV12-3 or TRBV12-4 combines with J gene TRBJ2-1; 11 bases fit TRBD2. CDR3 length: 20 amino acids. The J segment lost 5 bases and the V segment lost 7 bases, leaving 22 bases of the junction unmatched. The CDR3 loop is CASTVSSGGLLSRRHNEQFF. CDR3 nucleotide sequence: TGTGCCAGCACCGTGTCTAGCGGGGGGTTGTTATCGAGGAGGCACAATGAGCAGTTCTTC.

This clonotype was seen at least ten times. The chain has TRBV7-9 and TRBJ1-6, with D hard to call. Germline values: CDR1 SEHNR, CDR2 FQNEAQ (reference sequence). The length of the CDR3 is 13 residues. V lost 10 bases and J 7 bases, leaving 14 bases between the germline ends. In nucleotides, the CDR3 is TGTGCCACCTTGCCTTGGGAAAATTCACCCCTCCACTTT. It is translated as CATLPWENSPLHF.

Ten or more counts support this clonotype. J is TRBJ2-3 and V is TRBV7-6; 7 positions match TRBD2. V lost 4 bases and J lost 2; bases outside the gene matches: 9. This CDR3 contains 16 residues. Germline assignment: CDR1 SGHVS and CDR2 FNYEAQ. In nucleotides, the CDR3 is TGTGCCAGCAGCTCACGGGGGGACCCGACCACAGATACGCAGTATTTT. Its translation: CASSSRGDPTTDTQYF.

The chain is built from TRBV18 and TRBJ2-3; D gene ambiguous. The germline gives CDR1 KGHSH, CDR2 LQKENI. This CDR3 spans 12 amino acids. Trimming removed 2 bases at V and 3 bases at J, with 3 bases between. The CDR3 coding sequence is TGTGCCAGCTCACCAATAACAGATACGCAGTATTTT. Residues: CASSPITDTQYF.

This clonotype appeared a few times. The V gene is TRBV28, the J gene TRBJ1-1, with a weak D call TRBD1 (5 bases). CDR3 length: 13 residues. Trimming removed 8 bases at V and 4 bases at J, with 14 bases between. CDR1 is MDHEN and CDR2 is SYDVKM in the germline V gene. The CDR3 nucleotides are TGTGCCAGCCTTACTCAGGGTGCCACTGAAGCTTTCTTT. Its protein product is CASLTQGATEAFF. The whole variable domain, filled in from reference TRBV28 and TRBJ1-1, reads DVKVTQSSRYLVKRTGEKVFLECVQDMDHENMFWYRQDPGLGLRLIYFSYDVKMKEKGDIPEGYSVSREKKERFSLILESASTNQTSMYLCASLTQGATEAFFGQGTRLTVV.

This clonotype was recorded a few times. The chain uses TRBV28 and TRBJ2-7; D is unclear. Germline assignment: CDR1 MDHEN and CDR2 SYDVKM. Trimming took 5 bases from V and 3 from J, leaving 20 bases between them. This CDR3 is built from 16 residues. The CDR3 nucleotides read TGTGCCAGCAGTCTCCCAATCGGGTTGGTTCTCTACGAGCAGTACTTC. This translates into CASSLPIGLVLYEQYF.

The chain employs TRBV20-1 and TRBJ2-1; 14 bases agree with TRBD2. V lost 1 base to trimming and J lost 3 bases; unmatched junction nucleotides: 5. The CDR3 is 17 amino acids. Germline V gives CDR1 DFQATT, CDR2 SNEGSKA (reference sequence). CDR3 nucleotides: TGCAGTGCTAGAGTACCGGGACTAGCGGGAGTCTACAATGAGCAGTTCTTC. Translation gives CSARVPGLAGVYNEQFF.

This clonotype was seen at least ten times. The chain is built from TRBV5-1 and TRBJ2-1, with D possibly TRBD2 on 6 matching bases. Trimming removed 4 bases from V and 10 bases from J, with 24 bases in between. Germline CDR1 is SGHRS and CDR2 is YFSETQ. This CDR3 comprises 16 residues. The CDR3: CASSKLTGTAGNEQFF. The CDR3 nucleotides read TGCGCCAGCAGCAAACTGACCGGGACCGCGGGGAACGAGCAGTTCTTC.

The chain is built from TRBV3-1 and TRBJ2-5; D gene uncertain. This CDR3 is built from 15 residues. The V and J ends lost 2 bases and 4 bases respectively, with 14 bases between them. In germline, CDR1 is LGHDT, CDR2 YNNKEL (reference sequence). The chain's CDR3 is CASSQLGWVGETQYF. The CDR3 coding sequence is TGTGCCAGCAGCCAACTTGGATGGGTCGGAGAGACCCAGTACTTC.

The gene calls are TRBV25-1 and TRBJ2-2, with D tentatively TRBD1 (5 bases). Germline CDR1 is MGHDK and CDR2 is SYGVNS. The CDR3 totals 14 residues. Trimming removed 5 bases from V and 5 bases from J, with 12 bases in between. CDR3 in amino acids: CASSQDTNTGELFF. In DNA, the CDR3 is TGTGCCAGCAGTCAGGACACCAATACCGGGGAGCTGTTTTTT.

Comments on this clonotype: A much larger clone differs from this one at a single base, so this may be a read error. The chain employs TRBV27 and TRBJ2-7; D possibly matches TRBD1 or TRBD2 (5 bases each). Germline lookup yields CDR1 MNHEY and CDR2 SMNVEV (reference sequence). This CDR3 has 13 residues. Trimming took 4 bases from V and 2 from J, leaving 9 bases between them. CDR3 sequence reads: CASSSRGPYEQYF. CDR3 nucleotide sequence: TGTGCCAGCAGTTCGAGGGGACCCTACGAGCAGTACTTC.